The 32 T cell receptor beta chains below were found in one sample sequenced in a study of cytomegalovirus exposure and HLA in healthy donors. Primers included in the PCR were 60 Vbeta and 13 Jbeta primers. The protocol was immunoSEQ multiplex PCR, while the TCRdb copy is restricted to in-frame clones and leaves out a portion. Of some 130,000 clones in the sample, approximately 85% were seen once. Sample: PBMCs. Source of these receptors: a boy aged 10-17 years in good health and CMV-seronegative.

This clone was counted only a few times. J is TRBJ1-1 and V is TRBV6-4; D is perhaps TRBD1 (6 bases). This CDR3 contains 12 residues. Germline CDR1 and CDR2: MRHNA and SNTAGT. Trimming pared 0 bases from V and 11 bases from J, leaving 10 bases between. The CDR3 here is CASSDSGGAAFF. In nucleotides, the CDR3 is TGTGCCAGCAGTGACTCTGGGGGCGCGGCTTTCTTT.

This chain links TRBV10-2 with TRBJ1-2, with D uncertain. CDR3 length: 14 residues. The germline V gene encodes CDR1 WSHSY and CDR2 SAAADI. V lost 0 bases and J 3 bases, leaving 8 bases between the germline ends. CDR3 in DNA: TGCGCCAGCAGTGAGTCCCAGGTTGACTATGGCTACACCTTC. This encodes CASSESQVDYGYTF.

This rearrangement joins TRBV5-1 to TRBJ2-7; 7 bases fit TRBD1. CDR3 length equals 15 residues. The V segment lost 5 bases and the J segment 0 bases; nucleotides outside the gene matches: 8. CDR1 and CDR2 (germline): SGHRS, YFSETQ. As DNA, the CDR3 is TGCGCCAGCAGAAGAATACAGGGGAGCTCCTACGAGCAGTACTTC. Translation: CASRRIQGSSYEQYF.

This chain joins TRBV7-3 and TRBJ1-6; possible D gene TRBD1, 6 bases. The CDR3 consists of 13 residues. In germline, CDR1 is SGHTA, CDR2 FQGTGA. Deletions cut 3 bases from V and 9 bases from J, with 9 bases between. CDR3 coding DNA: TGTGCCAGCAGCTTGGGGGGGGCTTCACCCCTCCACTTT. This codes for CASSLGGASPLHF.

This clone has only one observation. This chain links TRBV2 with TRBJ2-1; 11 nucleotides match TRBD2. The germline gives CDR1 SNHLY, CDR2 FYNNEI. With 6 bases clipped from V and 6 bases from J, the junction kept 7 bases outside the gene matches. CDR3 length: 15 amino acids. The CDR3 DNA sequence: TGTGCCAGCAGGCCTACTAGCGGGGGAGGCAATGAGCAGTTCTTC. It is translated as CASRPTSGGGNEQFF.

The rearrangement uses TRBV6-5 and TRBJ2-3; 12 nucleotides agree with TRBD2. This CDR3 spans 14 amino acids. The germline V gene encodes CDR1 MNHEY and CDR2 SVGAGI. The V segment lost 4 bases and the J segment 5 bases; nucleotides outside the gene matches: 1. The CDR3: CASSLTSGRDTQYF. In DNA form, the CDR3 reads TGTGCCAGCAGTTTGACTAGCGGGAGAGATACGCAGTATTTT.

V and J are TRBV9 and TRBJ2-5, with TRBD2 matching 7 bases. The CDR3 spans 15 residues. V shed 7 bases, J shed 4 bases, and the junction held 13 bases outside the gene matches. CDR1 and CDR2 from the germline V gene are SGDLS and YYNGEE. Here the CDR3 reads CASAKLSGKGETQYF. In nucleotides, the CDR3 is TGTGCCAGCGCCAAGCTCAGCGGGAAAGGAGAGACCCAGTACTTC.

The chain has TRBV5-1 and TRBJ2-3; a possible D gene is TRBD1 (6 bases). Per germline, CDR1 SGHRS and CDR2 YFSETQ. This CDR3 is 19 amino acids long. Trimming took 2 bases from V and 4 from J, leaving 26 bases between them. The CDR3 loop reads CASSFPSVEEARGADTQYF. The DNA for the CDR3 is TGCGCCAGCAGCTTCCCCAGTGTGGAGGAGGCCAGGGGCGCAGATACGCAGTATTTT. The full variable domain, its missing parts supplied by reference TRBV5-1 and TRBJ2-3, is KAGVTQTPRYLIKTRGQQVTLSCSPISGHRSVSWYQQTPGQGLQFLFEYFSETQRNKGNFPGRFSGRQFSNSRSEMNVSTLELGDSALYLCASSFPSVEEARGADTQYFGPGTRLTVL.

The chain employs TRBV7-3 and TRBJ2-3; 13 bases are shared with TRBD2. V shed 2 bases, J shed 0 bases, and the junction held 5 bases outside the gene matches. This CDR3 is 18 amino acids long. The germline V gene has CDR1 SGHTA and CDR2 FQGTGA. CDR3 coding DNA: TGTGCCAGCAGCTTAGGACTAGCGGGAGTGGGGAGCACAGATACGCAGTATTTT. As protein: CASSLGLAGVGSTDTQYF.

V and J are TRBV9 and TRBJ2-5; 7 bases agree with TRBD2. The CDR3 is 14 residues long. Germline V gives CDR1 SGDLS, CDR2 YYNGEE. V was clipped by 5 bases and J by 2 bases; unmatched bases: 6. Written as DNA, the CDR3 is TGTGCCAGCAGTCTAGCGGTGCTACAAGAGACCCAGTACTTC. Translating it yields CASSLAVLQETQYF.

A note on this clone: One end of the junction does not line up with germline, which may come from a read error. The gene calls are TRBV5-1 and TRBJ1-2, with no clear D. Germline CDR1 and CDR2: SGHRS and YFSETQ. The CDR3 is 14 amino acids. CDR3 loop: CAGSREGGRYGYTF. CDR3 nucleotides: TGCGCCGGCAGCCGAGAAGGAGGCCGCTATGGCTACACCTTC.

The rearrangement links TRBV5-1 to TRBJ1-1, with 11 bases fitting TRBD1. V shed 4 bases, J shed 4 bases, and the junction held 3 bases outside the gene matches. Germline-derived CDR1 and CDR2 are SGHRS and YFSETQ. The CDR3 length is 14 residues. CDR3 nucleotide sequence: TGCGCCAGCAGCGAGGGACAGGGGGTCACTGAAGCTTTCTTT. This sequence encodes CASSEGQGVTEAFF.

CDR3 nucleotide sequence: TGTGCCATCAGTGTAGAGCAGAGGTCGGGATCCTACAATGAGCAGTTCTTC. Amino acids: CAISVEQRSGSYNEQFF. The chain carries TRBV10-3 and TRBJ2-1; D possibly corresponds to TRBD2 (5 bases). There are 17 residues in the CDR3. Germline V gene sequence: CDR1 ENHRY, CDR2 SYGVKD. The ends were cut back, 4 bases at V and 1 base at J, with 17 bases in the middle.

This chain connects TRBV14 to TRBJ2-5; 9 bases line up with TRBD1. Trimming cost V 2 bases and J 1 base; bases outside gene matches: 11. This CDR3 has 18 residues. Germline V gene lookup returns CDR1 SGHDN and CDR2 FVKESK. The CDR3 spells CASSQLGKGQGGQETQYF. As DNA, the CDR3 is TGTGCCAGCAGCCAACTTGGAAAGGGACAGGGTGGCCAAGAGACCCAGTACTTC.

The chain links TRBV7-9 to TRBJ2-3; 10 nucleotides line up with TRBD2. This CDR3 has 17 amino acids. Germline values: CDR1 SEHNR, CDR2 FQNEAQ (reference sequence). V shed 4 bases, J shed 2 bases, and the junction held 9 bases outside the gene matches. CDR3 amino acids: CASSSKAGTSVTDTQYF. The CDR3 DNA follows: TGTGCCAGCAGCTCTAAGGCCGGGACTAGCGTCACAGATACGCAGTATTTT.

The genes are TRBV27 and TRBJ2-7, with a weak D call TRBD1 (5 bases). CDR1 MNHEY and CDR2 SMNVEV come from the germline V gene (reference sequence). V lost 0 bases and J 5 bases, leaving 8 bases between the germline ends. The CDR3 spans 13 residues. The DNA of the CDR3 is TGTGCCAGCAGTTTATCGGAGACAGACGAGCAGTACTTC. Protein product: CASSLSETDEQYF.

The J gene is TRBJ2-7, the V gene TRBV6-5; 7 nucleotides match TRBD1. Germline CDR1 reads MNHEY; CDR2 reads SVGAGI. The CDR3 extends over 15 amino acids. Trimming removed 0 bases from V and 2 bases from J; junction bases left unmatched: 4. Written as DNA, the CDR3 is TGTGCCAGCAGTTACTCCCGACAGGGAACCTACGAGCAGTACTTC. This translates into CASSYSRQGTYEQYF.

The gene calls are TRBV7-2 and TRBJ1-4, with D perhaps matching TRBD1 (6 bases). CDR3 length equals 14 residues. The V gene lost 1 base and the J gene lost 7 bases, with 10 bases spanning the gap. In germline, CDR1 is SGHTA, CDR2 FQGNSA. The CDR3 here is CASSLGTATEKLFF. Written as DNA, the CDR3 is TGTGCCAGCAGCTTAGGGACAGCGACTGAAAAACTGTTTTTT.

The J gene is TRBJ2-7, the V gene TRBV30; perhaps TRBD1 as D (6 bases). In germline, CDR1 is GTSNPN, CDR2 SVGIG (reference sequence). The V gene lost 2 bases and the J gene lost 3 bases, with 11 bases spanning the gap. The CDR3 consists of 13 residues. CDR3 region: CAWSSQGLYEQYF. CDR3 nucleotide sequence: TGTGCCTGGAGTTCGCAGGGGCTCTACGAGCAGTACTTC. The complete variable domain, with remaining parts taken from reference TRBV30 and TRBJ2-7, reads SQTIHQWPATLVQPVGSPLSLECTVEGTSNPNLYWYRQAAGRGLQLLFYSVGIGQISSEVPQNLSASRPQDRQFILSSKKLLLSDSGFYLCAWSSQGLYEQYFGPGTRLTVT.

V usage is TRBV5-1 and J usage is TRBJ2-2; 8 nucleotides line up with TRBD2. This CDR3 has 16 residues. Germline CDR1 reads SGHRS; CDR2 reads YFSETQ. After removal of 3 bases from V and 1 base from J, the junction contained 5 bases not matched to a gene. CDR3 region: CASSSVAGRNTGELFF. For the CDR3, the DNA is TGCGCCAGCAGCTCGGTAGCGGGAAGGAACACCGGGGAGCTGTTTTTT.

This clone was detected once. CDR3 sequence: CASSVGVAVRDTIYF. The CDR3 DNA is TGTGCCAGCAGCGTAGGTGTAGCCGTCCGGGACACCATATATTTT. This sequence joins TRBV9 and TRBJ1-3, with no clear D. From germline, CDR1 is SGDLS and CDR2 YYNGEE. The CDR3 is made up of 15 amino acids. V was trimmed by 0 bases and J by 8 bases, leaving 15 bases between them.

The chain links TRBV4-1 to TRBJ2-1; 9 nucleotides align to TRBD1. The CDR3 is 15 residues long. Trimming at V came to 4 bases and at J to 3 bases, leaving 4 bases not matched to a gene. The germline gives CDR1 MGHRA, CDR2 YSYEKL. The CDR3 loop is CASSLRDRDYNEQFF. CDR3 DNA sequence: TGCGCCAGCAGCCTCCGGGACAGGGACTACAATGAGCAGTTCTTC.

The chain couples TRBV5-6 to TRBJ1-1; D call uncertain. The CDR3 is 14 amino acids. Looked up from germline, CDR1 is SGHDT and CDR2 is YYEEEE. Trimming removed 2 bases from V and 1 base from J, with 9 bases in between. The CDR3 DNA sequence: TGTGCCAGCAGCTTTCAACAGAGGAACACTGAAGCTTTCTTT. Translated, it gives CASSFQQRNTEAFF.

The chain has TRBV9 and TRBJ1-2, with TRBD1 identical over 8 bases. Looked up from germline, CDR1 is SGDLS and CDR2 is YYNGEE. V was clipped by 2 bases and J by 5 bases; unmatched bases: 8. The CDR3 contains 15 residues. The CDR3 DNA reads as TGTGCCAGCAGCGTCGGACAGGGATTTGTGTATGGCTACACCTTC. This sequence encodes CASSVGQGFVYGYTF.

This clone was detected only a few times. J is TRBJ1-5 and V is TRBV2; tentative D call: TRBD1 (6 bases). The V and J ends lost 4 bases and 7 bases respectively, with 14 bases between them. CDR1 and CDR2 (germline): SNHLY, FYNNEI. The CDR3 has 14 amino acids. This chain's CDR3 is CASSGEGERQPQHF. The CDR3, as DNA: TGTGCCAGCAGTGGCGAGGGGGAACGGCAGCCCCAGCATTTT.

The V gene is TRBV2, the J gene TRBJ1-5; the D gene is possibly TRBD1 (6 bases). V was shortened by 10 bases and J by 3 bases, with 13 bases between the two germline ends. Germline assignment: CDR1 SNHLY and CDR2 FYNNEI. The CDR3 has 13 amino acids. CDR3 protein: CATDSGDNQPQHF. The CDR3 DNA reads TGTGCCACCGACTCAGGGGACAATCAGCCCCAGCATTTT.

The chain couples TRBV30 to TRBJ1-1; no reliable D call. The CDR3 contains 15 residues. The V and J ends lost 3 bases and 2 bases respectively, with 16 bases between them. CDR1 GTSNPN and CDR2 SVGIG come from the germline V gene (reference sequence). In DNA form, the CDR3 reads TGTGCCTGGAGCCCACGGGTAGGGAGAAACACTGAAGCTTTCTTT. This sequence encodes CAWSPRVGRNTEAFF.

The J gene is TRBJ2-1, the V gene TRBV30; tentative D call: TRBD1 (6 bases). Germline values: CDR1 GTSNPN, CDR2 SVGIG (reference sequence). The CDR3 is 13 amino acids. Between the trimmed V and J ends, which lost 6 bases and 0 bases, there was a span of 9 bases. The CDR3 nucleotides are TGTGCCTGTGAGGGGGACTCCTACAATGAGCAGTTCTTC. It yields the protein CACEGDSYNEQFF.

The chain links TRBV6-5 to TRBJ2-2; TRBD1 aligns across 9 bases. The ends lost 4 bases at V and 0 bases at J; junction bases unmatched: 3. Germline lookup yields CDR1 MNHEY and CDR2 SVGAGI. The CDR3 length is 16 residues. CDR3 region: CASSSGQGSNTGELFF. CDR3 in DNA: TGTGCCAGCAGTTCGGGACAGGGCTCGAACACCGGGGAGCTGTTTTTT.

This clone was seen just once. V is TRBV6-5 and J is TRBJ2-1; D unclear. The germline gives CDR1 MNHEY, CDR2 SVGAGI. V lost 2 bases and J lost 7, with 9 bases in between. The CDR3 length is 13 residues. DNA for the CDR3: TGTGCCAGCAGTTACCCGACCGGGAATGAGCAGTTCTTC. It specifies CASSYPTGNEQFF.

The sample holds a few counts of this clone. V usage is TRBV4-2 and J usage is TRBJ1-5; D ambiguous. The V gene lost 4 bases and the J gene lost 0 bases, with 13 bases spanning the gap. The CDR3 consists of 16 residues. The germline V gene encodes CDR1 LGHNA and CDR2 YNFKEQ. The CDR3 DNA reads TGTGCCAGCAGCCCAGACGGTCGAATTAGCAATCAGCCCCAGCATTTT. This codes for CASSPDGRISNQPQHF.

The chain has TRBV6-1 and TRBJ2-7; TRBD1 is a possible D gene (6 bases). The germline V gene encodes CDR1 MNHNS and CDR2 SASEGT. The CDR3 totals 14 residues. Trimming removed 7 bases at V and 2 bases at J, with 15 bases between. The CDR3 sequence is CASKRTDLTYEQYF. In DNA, the CDR3 is TGTGCCAGCAAAAGGACAGACTTAACCTACGAGCAGTACTTC.